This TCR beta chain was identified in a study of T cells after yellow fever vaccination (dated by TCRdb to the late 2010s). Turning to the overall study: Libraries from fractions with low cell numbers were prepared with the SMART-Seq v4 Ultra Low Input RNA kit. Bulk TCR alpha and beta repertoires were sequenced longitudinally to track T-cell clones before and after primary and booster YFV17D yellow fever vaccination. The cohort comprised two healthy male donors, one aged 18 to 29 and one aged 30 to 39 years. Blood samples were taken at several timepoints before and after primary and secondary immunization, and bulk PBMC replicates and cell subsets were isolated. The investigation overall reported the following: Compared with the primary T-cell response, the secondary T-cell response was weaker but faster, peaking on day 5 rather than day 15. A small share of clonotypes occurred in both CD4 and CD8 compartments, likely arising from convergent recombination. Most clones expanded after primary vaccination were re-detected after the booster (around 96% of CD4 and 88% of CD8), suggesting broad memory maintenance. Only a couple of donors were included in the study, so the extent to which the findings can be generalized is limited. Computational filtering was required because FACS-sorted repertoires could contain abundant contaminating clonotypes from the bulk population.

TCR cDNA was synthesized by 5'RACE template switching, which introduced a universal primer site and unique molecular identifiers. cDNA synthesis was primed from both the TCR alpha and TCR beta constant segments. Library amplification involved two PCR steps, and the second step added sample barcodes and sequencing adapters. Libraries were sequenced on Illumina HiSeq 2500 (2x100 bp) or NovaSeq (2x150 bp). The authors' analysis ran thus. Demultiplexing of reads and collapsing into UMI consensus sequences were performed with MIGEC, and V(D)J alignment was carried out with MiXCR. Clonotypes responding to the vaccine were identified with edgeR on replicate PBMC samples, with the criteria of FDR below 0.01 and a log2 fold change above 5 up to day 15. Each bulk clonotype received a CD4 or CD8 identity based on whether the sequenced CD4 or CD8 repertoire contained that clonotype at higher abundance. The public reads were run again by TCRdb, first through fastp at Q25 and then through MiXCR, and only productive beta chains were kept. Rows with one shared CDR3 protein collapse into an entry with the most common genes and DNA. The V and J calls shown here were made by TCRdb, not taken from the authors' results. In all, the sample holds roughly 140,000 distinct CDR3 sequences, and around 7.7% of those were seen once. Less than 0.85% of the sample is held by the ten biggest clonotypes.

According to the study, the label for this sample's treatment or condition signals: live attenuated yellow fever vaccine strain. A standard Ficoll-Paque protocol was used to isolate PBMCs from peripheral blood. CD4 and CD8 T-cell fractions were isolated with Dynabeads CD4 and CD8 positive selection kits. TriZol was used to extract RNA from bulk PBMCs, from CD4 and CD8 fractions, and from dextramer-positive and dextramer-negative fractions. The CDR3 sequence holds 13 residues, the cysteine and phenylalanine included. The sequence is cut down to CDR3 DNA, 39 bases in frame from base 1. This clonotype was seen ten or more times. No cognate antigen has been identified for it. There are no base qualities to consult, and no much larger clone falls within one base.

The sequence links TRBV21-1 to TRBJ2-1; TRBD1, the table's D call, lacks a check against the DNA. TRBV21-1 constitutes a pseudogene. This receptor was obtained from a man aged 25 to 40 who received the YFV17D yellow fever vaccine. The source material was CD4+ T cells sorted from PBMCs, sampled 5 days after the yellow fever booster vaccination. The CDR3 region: CASSGRPYNEQFF. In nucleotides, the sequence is TGTGCCAGCAGCGGGCGTCCCTACAATGAGCAGTTCTTC.